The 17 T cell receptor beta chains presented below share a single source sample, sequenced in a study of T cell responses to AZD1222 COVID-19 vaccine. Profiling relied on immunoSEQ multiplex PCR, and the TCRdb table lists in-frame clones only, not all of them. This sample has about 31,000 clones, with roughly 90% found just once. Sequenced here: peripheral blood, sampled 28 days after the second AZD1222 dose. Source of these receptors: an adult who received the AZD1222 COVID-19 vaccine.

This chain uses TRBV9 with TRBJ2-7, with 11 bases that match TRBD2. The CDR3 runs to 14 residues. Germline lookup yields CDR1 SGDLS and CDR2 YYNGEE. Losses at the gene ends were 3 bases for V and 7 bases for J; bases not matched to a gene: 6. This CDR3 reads CASSGSSGGWEQYF. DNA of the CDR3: TGTGCCAGCAGCGGTTCTAGCGGGGGGTGGGAGCAGTACTTC.

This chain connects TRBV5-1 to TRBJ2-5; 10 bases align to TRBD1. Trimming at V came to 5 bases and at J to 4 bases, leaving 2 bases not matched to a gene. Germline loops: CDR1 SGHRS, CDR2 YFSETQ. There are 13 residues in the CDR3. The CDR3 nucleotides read TGCGCCAGCAGAGGGACAGGGGTAGAGACCCAGTACTTC. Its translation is CASRGTGVETQYF.

The CDR3 DNA reads as TGTGCCAGCAGCCAGATGCCAGACCGCTCTGGAAACACCATATATTTT. Its protein product is CASSQMPDRSGNTIYF. The rearrangement links TRBV7-6 to TRBJ1-3; unclear D gene. V lost 5 bases, J lost 0 bases, and 14 bases lay in between. CDR1 SGHVS and CDR2 FNYEAQ come from the germline V gene. The CDR3 is 16 residues long.

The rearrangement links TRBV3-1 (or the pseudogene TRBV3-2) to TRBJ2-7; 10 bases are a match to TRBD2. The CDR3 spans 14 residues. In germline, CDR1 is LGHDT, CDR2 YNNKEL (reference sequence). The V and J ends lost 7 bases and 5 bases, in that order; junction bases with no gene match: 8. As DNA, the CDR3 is TGTGCCAGCAAAGAGCGGGGGGGCGGCGACGAGCAGTACTTC. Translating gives CASKERGGGDEQYF.

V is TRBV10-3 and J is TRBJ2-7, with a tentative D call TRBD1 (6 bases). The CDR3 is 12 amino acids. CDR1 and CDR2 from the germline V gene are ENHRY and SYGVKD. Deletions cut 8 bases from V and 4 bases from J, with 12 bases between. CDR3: CAIGQGSYEQYF. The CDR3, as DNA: TGTGCCATCGGTCAGGGGAGTTACGAGCAGTACTTC.

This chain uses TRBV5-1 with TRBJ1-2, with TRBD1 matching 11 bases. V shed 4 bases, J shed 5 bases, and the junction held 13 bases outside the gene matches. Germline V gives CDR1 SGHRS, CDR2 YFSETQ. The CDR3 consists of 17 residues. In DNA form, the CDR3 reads TGCGCCAGCAGCCCCCGGACAGGGGGCGCTGAGTGGTATGGCTACACCTTC. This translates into CASSPRTGGAEWYGYTF.

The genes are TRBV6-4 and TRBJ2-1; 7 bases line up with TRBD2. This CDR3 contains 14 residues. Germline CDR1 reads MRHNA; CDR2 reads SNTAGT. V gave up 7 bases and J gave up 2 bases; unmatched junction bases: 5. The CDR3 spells CASTRGSPYNEQFF. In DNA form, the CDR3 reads TGTGCCAGCACGCGGGGGTCCCCCTACAATGAGCAGTTCTTC.

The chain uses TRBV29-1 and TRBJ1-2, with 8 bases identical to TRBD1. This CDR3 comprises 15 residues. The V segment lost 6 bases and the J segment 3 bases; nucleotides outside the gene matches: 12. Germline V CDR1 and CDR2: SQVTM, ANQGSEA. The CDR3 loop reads CSVRGQDSRDYGYTF. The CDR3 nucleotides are TGCAGCGTGAGGGGACAGGATTCTAGGGACTATGGCTACACCTTC.

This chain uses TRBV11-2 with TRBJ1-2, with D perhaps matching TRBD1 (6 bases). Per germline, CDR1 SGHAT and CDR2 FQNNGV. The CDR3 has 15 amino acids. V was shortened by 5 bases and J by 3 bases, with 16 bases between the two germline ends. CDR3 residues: CASSPLTGFHYGYTF. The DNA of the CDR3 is TGTGCCAGCAGCCCATTAACAGGGTTTCACTATGGCTACACCTTC.

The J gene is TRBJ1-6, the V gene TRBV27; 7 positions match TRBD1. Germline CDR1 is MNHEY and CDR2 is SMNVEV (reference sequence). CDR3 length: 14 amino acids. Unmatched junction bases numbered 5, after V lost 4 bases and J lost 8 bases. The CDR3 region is CASSSRQGYSPLHF. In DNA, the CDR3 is TGTGCCAGCAGTTCACGACAGGGTTATTCACCCCTCCACTTT.

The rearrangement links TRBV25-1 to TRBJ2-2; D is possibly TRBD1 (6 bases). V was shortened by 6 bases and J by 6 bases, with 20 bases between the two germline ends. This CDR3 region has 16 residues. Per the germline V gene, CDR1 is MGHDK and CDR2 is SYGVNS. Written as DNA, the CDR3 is TGTGCCAGCAGCAACTCCGGGACAATCGGCGCCGGGGAGCTGTTTTTT. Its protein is CASSNSGTIGAGELFF.

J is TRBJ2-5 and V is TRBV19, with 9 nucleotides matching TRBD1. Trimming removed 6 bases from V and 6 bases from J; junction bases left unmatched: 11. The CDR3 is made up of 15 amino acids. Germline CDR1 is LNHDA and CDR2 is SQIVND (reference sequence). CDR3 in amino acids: CASSRSRDRVKTQYF. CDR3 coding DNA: TGTGCCAGTAGCCGCTCTCGGGACAGGGTGAAGACCCAGTACTTC.

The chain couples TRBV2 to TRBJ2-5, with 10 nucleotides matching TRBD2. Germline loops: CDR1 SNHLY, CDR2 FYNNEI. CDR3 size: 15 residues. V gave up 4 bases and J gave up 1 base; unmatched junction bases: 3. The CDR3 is CASSVSGGAQETQYF. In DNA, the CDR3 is TGTGCCAGCAGTGTAAGCGGGGGGGCCCAAGAGACCCAGTACTTC.

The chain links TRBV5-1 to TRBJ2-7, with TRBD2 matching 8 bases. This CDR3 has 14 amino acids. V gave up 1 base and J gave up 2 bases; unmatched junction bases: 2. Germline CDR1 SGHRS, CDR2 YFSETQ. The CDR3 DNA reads TGCGCCAGCAGCTTGCGGGGGGGGACCTACGAGCAGTACTTC. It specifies CASSLRGGTYEQYF.

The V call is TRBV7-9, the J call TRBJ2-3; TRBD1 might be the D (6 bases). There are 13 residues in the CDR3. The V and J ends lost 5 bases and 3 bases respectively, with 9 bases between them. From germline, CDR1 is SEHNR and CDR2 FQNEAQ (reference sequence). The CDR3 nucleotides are TGTGCCAGCAGCCCAGGGGTAACAGATACGCAGTATTTT. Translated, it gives CASSPGVTDTQYF. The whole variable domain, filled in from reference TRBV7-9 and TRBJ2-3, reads DTGVSQNPRHKITKRGQNVTFRCDPISEHNRLYWYRQTLGQGPEFLTYFQNEAQLEKSRLLSDRFSAERPKGSFSTLEIQRTEQGDSAMYLCASSPGVTDTQYFGPGTRLTVL.

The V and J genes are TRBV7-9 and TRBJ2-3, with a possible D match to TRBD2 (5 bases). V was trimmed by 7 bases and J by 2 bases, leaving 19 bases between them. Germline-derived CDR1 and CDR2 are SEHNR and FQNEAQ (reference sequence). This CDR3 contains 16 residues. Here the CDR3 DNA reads TGTGCCAGCACCAAACGGTGGCGGGCGAACACAGATACGCAGTATTTT. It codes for CASTKRWRANTDTQYF. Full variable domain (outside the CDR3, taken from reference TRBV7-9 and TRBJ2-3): DTGVSQNPRHKITKRGQNVTFRCDPISEHNRLYWYRQTLGQGPEFLTYFQNEAQLEKSRLLSDRFSAERPKGSFSTLEIQRTEQGDSAMYLCASTKRWRANTDTQYFGPGTRLTVL.

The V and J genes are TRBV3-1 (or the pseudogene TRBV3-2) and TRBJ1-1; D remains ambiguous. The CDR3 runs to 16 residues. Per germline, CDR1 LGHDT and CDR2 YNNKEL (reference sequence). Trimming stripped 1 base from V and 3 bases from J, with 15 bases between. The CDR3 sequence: CASSQADGDRYTEAFF. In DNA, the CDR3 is TGTGCCAGCAGCCAAGCCGATGGGGATCGGTACACTGAAGCTTTCTTT.